A selection of T cell receptor beta chains follows, all from one sample in a study of blood T cell repertoires in COVID-19. Clones were read by immunoSEQ multiplex PCR, and TCRdb kept only the in-frame ones, dropping some. Of approximately 150,000 clones detected, 90% appear once; the ten largest clones hold 15% to 20%. The source material was peripheral blood. These receptors all come from a man in his 60s with active or convalescent COVID-19. Both conserved end residues are part of each CDR3. D genes are given only for firm matches. Only some rows state a clone size, as once, few, many or a class for expanded clones.

CDR3 DNA | CDR3 protein | J gene | D gene | clone size | V gene
TGTGCCAGCAGCTTAGGTCGGGGATTAGTGTCACCCCTCCACTTT | CASSLGRGLVSPLHF | TRBJ1-6 | . | . | TRBV7-9
TGTGCCATCAGTGAGACTGAGAACACTGAAGCTTTCTTT | CAISETENTEAFF | TRBJ1-1 | . | . | TRBV10-3
TGTGCCAGCAGTGAATATCGCAGCCAAGAGACCCAGTACTTC | CASSEYRSQETQYF | TRBJ2-5 | . | . | TRBV25-1
TGTGCCAGCAGTAGGAGACCAGGGTTAGTCCAAGAGACCCAGTACTTC | CASSRRPGLVQETQYF | TRBJ2-5 | . | . | TRBV5-4
TGTGCCAGCAGCTTAGAGCACACTTGGGGCTTCGGGTCCTACAATGAGCAGTTCTTC | CASSLEHTWGFGSYNEQFF | TRBJ2-1 | . | . | TRBV11-2
TGTGCCAGCAGACCAATCAACAGGGAAGAGCAGTACTTC | CASRPINREEQYF | TRBJ2-7 | . | . | TRBV6-5
TGTGCCAGCAGTGAGGGACAGGGTATATACAATGAGCAGTTCTTC | CASSEGQGIYNEQFF | TRBJ2-1 | TRBD1 | . | TRBV7-9
TGCGCCAGCAGCTTGGTTGCAGGGTCTTACGAGCAGTACTTC | CASSLVAGSYEQYF | TRBJ2-7 | . | . | TRBV5-1
TGTGCCAGCAGTCAGGACAGGAGCAATGAGCAGTTCTTC | CASSQDRSNEQFF | TRBJ2-1 | TRBD1 | . | TRBV3-1/TRBV3-2
TGTGCCAGCAGTTATAAAACCGGACAAAAGATCTCTGAAGCTTTCTTT | CASSYKTGQKISEAFF | TRBJ1-1 | . | . | TRBV6-5
TGTGCCAGCAGTCGTCCCCAGGGGGGACAAGAGACCCAGTACTTC | CASSRPQGGQETQYF | TRBJ2-5 | . | . | TRBV6-5
TGTGCCAGCAGCGTAGAACAGGCGAACACCGGGGAGCTGTTTTTT | CASSVEQANTGELFF | TRBJ2-2 | . | . | TRBV9
TGTGCCTGGAGTGTAGGGGACTATGGGGGGGTGAACACTGAAGCTTTCTTT | CAWSVGDYGGVNTEAFF | TRBJ1-1 | . | . | TRBV30
TGTGCCAGCAGCTCCTCGCGAGGCTCCTACAATGAGCAGTTCTTC | CASSSSRGSYNEQFF | TRBJ2-1 | . | . | TRBV11-2
TGTGCCAGCAGTTACTCGTCAAATTCACCCCTCCACTTT | CASSYSSNSPLHF | TRBJ1-6 | . | few | TRBV6-5
TGTGCCAGCAGTGAAGGGGCAGGGCAGGGTGGCTACACCTTC | CASSEGAGQGGYTF | TRBJ1-2 | . | . | TRBV2
TGTGCCAGCAGCCCAGGGCGCGGGGAGATATTCGATACGCAGTATTTT | CASSPGRGEIFDTQYF | TRBJ2-3 | . | . | TRBV5-4
TGTGCCAGTAGTAGGGGACATTGGGGGACAGATACGCAGTATTTT | CASSRGHWGTDTQYF | TRBJ2-3 | . | . | TRBV19
TGTGCCACCAGCAGTTTTGGACAGGGCCTAGCCAAAAACATTCAGTACTTC | CATSSFGQGLAKNIQYF | TRBJ2-4 | TRBD1 | . | TRBV15
TGCGCCAGCAGTAGGACAGGGGACACTGAAGCTTTCTTT | CASSRTGDTEAFF | TRBJ1-1 | TRBD1 | . | TRBV5-1
TGTGCCACCAGCAGAGTAAAGAGTCTGGGACAGGGTGGTAATCAGCCCCAGCATTTT | CATSRVKSLGQGGNQPQHF | TRBJ1-5 | TRBD1 | . | TRBV15
TGTGCCAGCAGCGTAGGTGGGACAGCTAATGAAAAACTGTTTTTT | CASSVGGTANEKLFF | TRBJ1-4 | TRBD1 | . | TRBV9
TGTGCCAGCTCACCACCTACAGGGGACGAGACCCAGTACTTC | CASSPPTGDETQYF | TRBJ2-5 | TRBD1 | . | TRBV18
TGTGCCATCAGTGGGGACAGAGCGAACACTGAAGCTTTCTTT | CAISGDRANTEAFF | TRBJ1-1 | TRBD1 | . | TRBV10-3
TGTGCCAGCAGCTCCACGTCCCGGGACAGGGACTATGGCTACACCTTC | CASSSTSRDRDYGYTF | TRBJ1-2 | TRBD1 | . | TRBV11-2